This TCR beta chain was profiled in a study of blood T cell repertoires in COVID-19. Looking at the study overall: Material from acute and convalescent COVID-19 was sourced from the United States, Italy and Spain. PBMCs, B-cell-depleted T cells, or T cells were the source of the cDNA or gDNA that made up the material.

In the study's own analysis: Amplifying reference gene primers gave estimates of nucleated cell counts. Here immunoSEQ multiplex PCR was the method, and the copy in TCRdb shows in-frame clones only, minus some. D and trimming were read from the DNA, whereas the V and J calls and clone size are those reported in that table. Among 180,000 or so clones listed, approximately 85% were seen once. V was shortened by 5 bases and J by 8 bases, with 13 bases between the two germline ends. The CDR3 spans 14 residues. CDR1 SGHVS and CDR2 FQNEAQ come from the germline V gene. The sample taken for sequencing was peripheral blood. The chain employs TRBV7-8 and TRBJ1-6; tentative D call: TRBD1 (6 bases). The receptor was isolated from a human donor with active or convalescent COVID-19. The donor label of this sample is uncertain. CDR3 amino acids: CASSPNTGYSPLHF. The CDR3 DNA sequence: TGTGCCAGCAGCCCCAACACAGGGTATTCACCCCTCCACTTT.